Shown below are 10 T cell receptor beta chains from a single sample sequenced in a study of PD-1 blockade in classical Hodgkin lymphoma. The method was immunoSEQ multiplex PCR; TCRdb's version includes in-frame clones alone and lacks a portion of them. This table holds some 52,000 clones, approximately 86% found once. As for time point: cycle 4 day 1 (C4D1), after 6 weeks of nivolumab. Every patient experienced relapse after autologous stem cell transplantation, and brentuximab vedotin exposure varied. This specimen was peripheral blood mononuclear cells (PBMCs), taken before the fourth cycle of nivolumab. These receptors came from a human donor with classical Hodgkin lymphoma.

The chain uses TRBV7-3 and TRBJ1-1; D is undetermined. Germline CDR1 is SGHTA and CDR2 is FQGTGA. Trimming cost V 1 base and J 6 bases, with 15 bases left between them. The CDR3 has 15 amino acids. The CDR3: CASSLNPGSGAEAFF. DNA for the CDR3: TGTGCCAGCAGCTTAAATCCGGGGTCGGGCGCTGAAGCTTTCTTT.

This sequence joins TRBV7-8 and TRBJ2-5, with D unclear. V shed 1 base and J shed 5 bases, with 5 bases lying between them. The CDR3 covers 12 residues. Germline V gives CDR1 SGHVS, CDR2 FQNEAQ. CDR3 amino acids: CASSLGAETQYF. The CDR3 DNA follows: TGTGCCAGCAGCTTAGGGGCGGAGACCCAGTACTTC.

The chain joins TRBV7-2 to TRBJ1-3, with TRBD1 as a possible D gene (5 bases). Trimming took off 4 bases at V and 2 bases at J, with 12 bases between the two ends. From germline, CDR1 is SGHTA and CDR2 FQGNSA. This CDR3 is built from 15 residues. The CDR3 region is CASSSVSGTGNTIYF. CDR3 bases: TGTGCCAGCAGCTCCGTGTCAGGGACTGGAAACACCATATATTTT.

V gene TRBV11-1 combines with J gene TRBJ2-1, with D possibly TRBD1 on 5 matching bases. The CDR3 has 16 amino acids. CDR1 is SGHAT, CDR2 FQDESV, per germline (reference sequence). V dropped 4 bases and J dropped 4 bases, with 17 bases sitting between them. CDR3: CASSWGRVEEYNEQFF. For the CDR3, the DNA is TGTGCCAGCAGCTGGGGCCGGGTTGAGGAATACAATGAGCAGTTCTTC. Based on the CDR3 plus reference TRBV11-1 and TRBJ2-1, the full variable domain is EAEVAQSPRYKITEKSQAVAFWCDPISGHATLYWYRQILGQGPELLVQFQDESVVDDSQLPKDRFSAERLKGVDSTLKIQPAELGDSAMYLCASSWGRVEEYNEQFFGPGTRLTVL.

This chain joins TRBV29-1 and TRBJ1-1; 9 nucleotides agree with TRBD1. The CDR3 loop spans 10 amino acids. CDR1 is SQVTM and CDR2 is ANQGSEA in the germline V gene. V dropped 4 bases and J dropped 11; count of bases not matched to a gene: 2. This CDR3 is CSVGDRAAFF. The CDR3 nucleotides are TGCAGCGTTGGGGACAGGGCGGCTTTCTTT.

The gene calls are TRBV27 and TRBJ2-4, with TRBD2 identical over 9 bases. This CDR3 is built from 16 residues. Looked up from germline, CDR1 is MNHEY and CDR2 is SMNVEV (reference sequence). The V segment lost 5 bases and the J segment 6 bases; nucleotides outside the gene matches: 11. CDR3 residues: CASSPGLAISPNIQYF. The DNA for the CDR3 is TGTGCCAGCAGTCCGGGACTAGCTATAAGTCCAAACATTCAGTACTTC.

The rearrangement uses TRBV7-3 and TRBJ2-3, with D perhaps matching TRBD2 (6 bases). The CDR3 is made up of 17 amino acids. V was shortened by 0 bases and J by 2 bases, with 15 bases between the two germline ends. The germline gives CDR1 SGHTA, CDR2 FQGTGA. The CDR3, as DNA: TGTGCCAGCAGCTTAACAGAGGGACTGCGAGCCACAGATACGCAGTATTTT. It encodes CASSLTEGLRATDTQYF. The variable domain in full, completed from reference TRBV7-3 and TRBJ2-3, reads GAGVSQTPSNKVTEKGKYVELRCDPISGHTALYWYRQSLGQGPEFLIYFQGTGAADDSGLPNDRFFAVRPEGSVSTLKIQRTERGDSAVYLCASSLTEGLRATDTQYFGPGTRLTVL.

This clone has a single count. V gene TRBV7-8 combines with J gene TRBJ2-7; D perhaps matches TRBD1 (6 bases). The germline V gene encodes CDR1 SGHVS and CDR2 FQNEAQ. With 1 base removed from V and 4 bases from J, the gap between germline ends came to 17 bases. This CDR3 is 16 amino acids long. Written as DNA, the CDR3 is TGTGCCAGCAGCTTAGGCCGAGGGGGAGCAAGGTACGAGCAGTACTTC. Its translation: CASSLGRGGARYEQYF. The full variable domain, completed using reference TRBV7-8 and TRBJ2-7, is GAGVSQSPRYKVAKRGQDVALRCDPISGHVSLFWYQQALGQGPEFLTYFQNEAQLDKSGLPSDRFFAERPEGSVSTLKIQRTQQEDSAVYLCASSLGRGGARYEQYFGPGTRLTVT.

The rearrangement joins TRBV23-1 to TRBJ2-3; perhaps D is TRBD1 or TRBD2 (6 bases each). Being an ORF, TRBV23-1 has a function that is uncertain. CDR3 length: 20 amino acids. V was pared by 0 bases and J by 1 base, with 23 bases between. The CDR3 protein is CASSQSYQIGGLKGTDTQYF. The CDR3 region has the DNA TGCGCCAGCAGTCAATCATACCAAATTGGGGGGCTAAAGGGCACAGATACGCAGTATTTT.

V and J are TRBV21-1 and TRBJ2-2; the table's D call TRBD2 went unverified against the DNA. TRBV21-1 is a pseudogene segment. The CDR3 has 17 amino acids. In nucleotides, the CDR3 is TGTGCCAGCAGCAAGGAGGAGAGTGGAGCTAAGGCCGGGGAGCTGTTTTTT. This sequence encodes CASSKEESGAKAGELFF.